These 21 T cell receptor beta chains originate from one sample sequenced in a study of OX40 agonist ivuxolimab in advanced cancers. Assay used: immunoSEQ multiplex PCR; TCRdb lists only in-frame clones, some missing. The sample shows 80,000 or so clones, about 85% of them seen only once. The starting material was CD4+ or CD8+ T cells sorted from blood, obtained in a trial of the OX40 agonist ivuxolimab. The receptors were gathered from an adult with an advanced solid tumor such as melanoma, head and neck, liver or kidney cancer.

The V call is TRBV7-2, the J call TRBJ1-1, with 7 positions matching TRBD1. Germline CDR1 SGHTA, CDR2 FQGNSA. The CDR3 contains 14 residues. Trimming took 5 bases from V and 6 from J; bases not matched to a gene: 9. CDR3 amino acids: CASSPRQGLPEAFF. The CDR3 coding sequence is TGTGCCAGCAGCCCAAGACAGGGTCTGCCTGAAGCTTTCTTT.

This chain links TRBV28 with TRBJ1-6, with a weak D call TRBD1 (5 bases). Germline V gene sequence: CDR1 MDHEN, CDR2 SYDVKM. Trimming removed 10 bases from V and 0 bases from J, with 10 bases in between. The length of the CDR3 is 14 residues. CDR3 coding DNA: TGTGCCACCGCAGGGAGCTCCTATAATTCACCCCTCCACTTT. Its translation is CATAGSSYNSPLHF.

The chain has TRBV6-5 and TRBJ1-5; D not certain. The V gene's germline CDR1 is MNHEY and CDR2 SVGAGI. The CDR3 contains 14 residues. V lost 10 bases and J 1 base, leaving 14 bases between the germline ends. Here the CDR3 reads CATSEGLSNQPQHF. The CDR3, as DNA: TGTGCCACATCGGAGGGCCTAAGCAATCAGCCCCAGCATTTT.

The chain has TRBV11-1 and TRBJ2-1; D possibly corresponds to TRBD2 (6 bases). CDR1 is SGHAT, CDR2 FQDESV, per germline (reference sequence). Trimming took off 11 bases at V and 9 bases at J, with 20 bases between the two ends. The CDR3 sequence is 13 residues long. CDR3 DNA sequence: TGTGCCGGCGGGGCCTCTAATGGGGGTGAGCAGTTCTTC. Its protein is CAGGASNGGEQFF.

This chain connects TRBV5-4 to TRBJ1-1; D unresolved. The ends were cut back, 6 bases at V and 5 bases at J, with 26 bases in the middle. CDR1 and CDR2 from the germline V gene are SGHNT and YYREEE (reference sequence). The CDR3 covers 17 residues. CDR3 nucleotide sequence: TGTGCCAGCAACTCCCGAATGGCGGGGTTGAGTGTAACTGAAGCTTTCTTT. This codes for CASNSRMAGLSVTEAFF.

This sequence joins TRBV6-5 and TRBJ2-7, with D uncertain. CDR3 size: 12 residues. Germline assignment: CDR1 MNHEY and CDR2 SVGAGI. Trimming removed 6 bases at V and 3 bases at J, with 9 bases between. CDR3 in amino acids: CASRDTIYEQYF. CDR3 nucleotides: TGTGCCAGCAGAGACACCATCTACGAGCAGTACTTC.

V gene TRBV28 combines with J gene TRBJ2-7; a possible D gene is TRBD1 (6 bases). Trimming pared 5 bases from V and 1 base from J, leaving 12 bases between. Germline CDR1 is MDHEN and CDR2 is SYDVKM. This CDR3 contains 14 residues. The CDR3 nucleotides are TGTGCCAGCAGTCCCCGGGACATTTCCTACGAGCAGTACTTC. It is translated as CASSPRDISYEQYF.

This rearrangement joins TRBV6-5 to TRBJ2-1; no reliable D call. The CDR3 spans 13 residues. Trimming left V 0 bases short and J 9 bases short, with 9 bases between. Germline V gene sequence: CDR1 MNHEY, CDR2 SVGAGI. The CDR3 is CASSYSISSEQFF. The DNA for the CDR3 is TGTGCCAGCAGTTACTCGATTAGTTCTGAGCAGTTCTTC.

V usage is TRBV5-6 and J usage is TRBJ2-7, with TRBD2 matching over 8 bases. V lost 3 bases to trimming and J lost 4 bases; unmatched junction nucleotides: 12. This CDR3 is built from 16 residues. Germline-derived CDR1 and CDR2 are SGHDT and YYEEEE. The CDR3 here is CASSSPTSGVLYEQYF. The CDR3 DNA sequence: TGTGCCAGCAGCTCCCCAACTAGCGGAGTTCTGTACGAGCAGTACTTC.

This clone was counted a few times. V is TRBV7-9 and J is TRBJ2-1; 7 positions match TRBD2. J gave up 8 bases and V 2 bases, and 15 bases lay outside the gene matches. The germline gives CDR1 SEHNR, CDR2 FQNEAQ (reference sequence). The length of the CDR3 is 17 residues. CDR3 loop: CASSLIRWRGSWDEQFF. DNA for the CDR3: TGTGCCAGCAGCTTAATTCGGTGGCGGGGGTCGTGGGATGAGCAGTTCTTC.

The V gene is TRBV5-6, the J gene TRBJ2-5; 11 bases are shared with TRBD2. The germline CDR1 and CDR2 sequences are SGHDT and YYEEEE. The junction had 6 bases not matched to a gene; V was cut back by 6 bases and J by 5 bases. This CDR3 has 14 amino acids. The CDR3 nucleotides read TGTGCCAGCATCCTTAGCGGGAGGGGTGAGACCCAGTACTTC. Its protein is CASILSGRGETQYF.

This clone turned up a few times. J is TRBJ2-1 and V is TRBV5-6; perhaps TRBD1 as D (5 bases). V lost 2 bases and J lost 9, with 9 bases in between. This CDR3 region has 12 residues. The germline V gene has CDR1 SGHDT and CDR2 YYEEEE. As DNA, the CDR3 is TGTGCCAGCAGCTTAACAGGTACTGAGCAGTTCTTC. Translated, it gives CASSLTGTEQFF.

The chain has TRBV2 and TRBJ2-7, with D uncertain. Germline CDR1 SNHLY, CDR2 FYNNEI. The CDR3 spans 14 residues. V shed 1 base and J shed 5 bases, with 12 bases lying between them. Written as DNA, the CDR3 is TGTGCCAGCAGTGAAGATGAGTTAAGGGACGAGCAGTACTTC. Translated, it gives CASSEDELRDEQYF.

This sequence joins TRBV28 and TRBJ2-6, with D uncertain. CDR1 MDHEN and CDR2 SYDVKM come from the germline V gene. This CDR3 has 14 amino acids. V gave up 5 bases and J gave up 2 bases, with 7 bases separating them. CDR3 DNA sequence: TGTGCCAGCAGTGCGAATACTGGGGCCAACGTCCTGACTTTC. It encodes CASSANTGANVLTF.

The chain couples TRBV7-9 to TRBJ2-7; D call uncertain. The germline gives CDR1 SEHNR, CDR2 FQNEAQ (reference sequence). Trimming stripped 5 bases from V and 1 base from J, with 18 bases between. This CDR3 spans 16 amino acids. CDR3 DNA sequence: TGTGCCAGCAGCGCCCTCGAAGAGTCGAATTCCTACGAGCAGTACTTC. Amino acids: CASSALEESNSYEQYF.

This clone was observed a single time. This chain uses TRBV6-5 with TRBJ2-2; no clear D. CDR3 length equals 11 residues. The germline gives CDR1 MNHEY, CDR2 SVGAGI. Trimming removed 3 bases at V and 7 bases at J, with 3 bases between. In DNA form, the CDR3 reads TGTGCCAGCAGTTATGTCGGGGAGCTGTTTTTT. This encodes CASSYVGELFF.

This sequence joins TRBV7-3 and TRBJ2-7, with D hard to call. Trimming took 0 bases from V and 5 from J, leaving 8 bases between them. This CDR3 spans 13 amino acids. The germline gives CDR1 SGHTA, CDR2 FQGTGA. The CDR3 coding sequence is TGTGCCAGCAGCTTAACCATTTCCGACGAGCAGTACTTC. This codes for CASSLTISDEQYF.

The V call is TRBV4-1, the J call TRBJ2-5, with TRBD1 identical over 8 bases. Trimming removed 2 bases from V and 0 bases from J; junction bases left unmatched: 14. The CDR3 runs to 19 residues. The germline V gene has CDR1 MGHRA and CDR2 YSYEKL. CDR3 loop: CASSQSSDRGFHYQETQYF. The CDR3 nucleotides read TGCGCCAGCAGCCAATCTAGTGACAGGGGCTTCCATTACCAAGAGACCCAGTACTTC.

The V call is TRBV7-3, the J call TRBJ1-1, with D unresolved. The CDR3 covers 13 residues. Germline V lookup: CDR1 SGHTA, CDR2 FQGTGA. The V and J ends lost 1 base and 3 bases respectively, with 6 bases between them. This CDR3 is CASSLIQDTEAFF. The CDR3 bases are TGTGCCAGCAGCTTAATCCAGGACACTGAAGCTTTCTTT.

The genes are TRBV18 and TRBJ2-3; 10 bases line up with TRBD2. The length of the CDR3 is 17 residues. The germline V gene has CDR1 KGHSH and CDR2 LQKENI. V lost 4 bases, J lost 1 base, and 8 bases stayed unmatched. CDR3 loop: CASSLSSGGFRTDTQYF. DNA for the CDR3: TGTGCCAGCTCACTGTCTAGCGGGGGTTTCCGCACAGATACGCAGTATTTT.

This rearrangement joins TRBV6-1 to TRBJ2-7; D gene unclear. The CDR3 length is 11 residues. CDR1 MNHNS and CDR2 SASEGT come from the germline V gene. The germline V and J ends were trimmed by 5 bases and 5 bases, with 7 bases remaining between them. CDR3 in DNA: TGTGCCAGCAGTAGGTTGGACGAGCAGTACTTC. Translated: CASSRLDEQYF.